This TCR beta chain was captured in a study of T cells in Graves' hyperthyroidism and ophthalmopathy. For this clonotype: A read error may produce the germline difference seen at one junction end.

Uncontrolled infections, other autoimmune diseases, pregnancy or lactation led to exclusion of patients. CDR1 is MNHNY, CDR2 SVGAGI, per germline (reference sequence). CDR3 length equals 16 residues. Authors of the study amplified TCR beta CDR3 regions from RNA transcripts. HTBI primers drove first-round RT-PCR of the TCR CDR3. TCRdb passed the multiplex PCR reads through MiXCR, listing each CDR3 protein once. The repertoire holds hundreds of thousands of distinct CDR3 sequences, with nearly 45% as singletons. This receptor was obtained from an adult man with Graves' disease, either hyperthyroidism or ophthalmopathy (not recorded which). Sequencing input: peripheral blood or thyroid tissue (not recorded which). The J gene is TRBJ2-5, the V gene TRBV6-6; D unresolved. In DNA form, the CDR3 reads TGTGCCAGCACCTATGCCCTTGAGACTCCGAAAGAGGCCCAGTACTTC. Translating gives CASTYALETPKEAQYF.